Shown below are 24 T cell receptor beta chains from a single sample sequenced in a study of OX40 agonist ivuxolimab in advanced cancers. Generated by immunoSEQ multiplex PCR, the TCRdb table keeps only in-frame clones and is missing some. The sample consists of about 68,000 clones, 75% to 85% of them appearing once. Sequenced here: CD4+ or CD8+ T cells sorted from blood, sampled in a trial of the OX40 agonist ivuxolimab. These receptors were obtained from an adult with an advanced solid tumor such as melanoma, head and neck, liver or kidney cancer.

The rearrangement links TRBV30 to TRBJ2-4, with a possible D match to TRBD1 (6 bases). CDR1 is GTSNPN, CDR2 SVGIG, per germline (reference sequence). The CDR3 totals 13 residues. V was clipped by 2 bases and J by 6 bases, with 11 bases between them. CDR3 coding DNA: TGTGCCTGGAGTATAGACAGGCCAAACATTCAGTACTTC. The encoded protein is CAWSIDRPNIQYF. Looking up the rest from reference TRBV30 and TRBJ2-4 gives the full variable domain: SQTIHQWPATLVQPVGSPLSLECTVEGTSNPNLYWYRQAAGRGLQLLFYSVGIGQISSEVPQNLSASRPQDRQFILSSKKLLLSDSGFYLCAWSIDRPNIQYFGAGTRLSVL.

The V and J genes are TRBV28 and TRBJ1-5; 8 bases map to TRBD1. The CDR3 spans 14 residues. Trimming at V came to 6 bases and at J to 7 bases, leaving 8 bases not matched to a gene. CDR1 and CDR2 from the germline V gene are MDHEN and SYDVKM. CDR3 DNA sequence: TGTGCCAGCAGCCCTAACAGGGGGGGCCAGCCCCAGCATTTT. It codes for CASSPNRGGQPQHF.

CDR3 sequence (DNA): TGTGCCAGCAGTTCCTCCCGGGACAGCTACGACGAGCAGTACTTC. Protein: CASSSSRDSYDEQYF. The chain recombines TRBV6-5 with TRBJ2-7; 7 bases align to TRBD1. The CDR3 is made up of 15 amino acids. The germline gives CDR1 MNHEY, CDR2 SVGAGI. V lost 4 bases and J lost 5; bases outside the gene matches: 11.

The V gene is TRBV4-3, the J gene TRBJ1-2, with D possibly TRBD1 on 6 matching bases. This CDR3 contains 16 residues. The germline gives CDR1 LGHNA, CDR2 YSLEER. Trimming took off 1 base at V and 2 bases at J, with 14 bases between the two ends. The CDR3 spells CASSQAGTGFNYGYTF. The CDR3 DNA sequence: TGCGCCAGCAGCCAAGCTGGCACAGGGTTCAACTATGGCTACACCTTC.

The chain is built from TRBV28 and TRBJ2-7; tentatively, D is TRBD1 (5 bases). The CDR3 contains 15 residues. In germline, CDR1 is MDHEN, CDR2 SYDVKM. The V gene lost 7 bases and the J gene lost 3 bases, with 19 bases spanning the gap. CDR3 residues: CASIPYKGWYYEQYF. The CDR3 region has the DNA TGTGCCAGCATCCCTTATAAGGGGTGGTACTACGAGCAGTACTTC.

Concerning this clone: Germline is not matched at one junction end, which may reflect a read error. The V gene is TRBV29-1, the J gene TRBJ1-1; D is uncertain. Germline V gene lookup returns CDR1 SQVTM and CDR2 ANQGSEA. The CDR3 is 8 residues long. The chain's CDR3 is CSDDPGIF. The CDR3 DNA reads as TGCAGCGACGATCCCGGGATCTTT.

This rearrangement joins TRBV5-6 to TRBJ2-3; the match to TRBD2 covers 12 bases. Trimming cost V 0 bases and J 11 bases; bases outside gene matches: 7. The CDR3 consists of 15 residues. The V gene's germline CDR1 is SGHDT and CDR2 YYEEEE. CDR3 DNA: TGTGCCAGCAGCTTGGGACTAGCGGGAGCTCGGGGGCAGTATTTT. As protein: CASSLGLAGARGQYF.

The genes are TRBV28 and TRBJ2-3; D not resolved. This CDR3 contains 15 residues. Between the trimmed V and J ends, which lost 1 base and 6 bases, there was a span of 14 bases. The germline V gene has CDR1 MDHEN and CDR2 SYDVKM. The CDR3 region is CASSLLGPTGDTQYF. CDR3 coding DNA: TGTGCCAGCAGTTTATTAGGGCCCACCGGCGATACGCAGTATTTT.

The CDR3 region has the DNA TGTGCCAGCAGTTCCGGGACTAGCGGGAGATCCTACGAGCAGTACTTC. This sequence encodes CASSSGTSGRSYEQYF. The chain is built from TRBV27 and TRBJ2-7; TRBD2 agrees at 14 bases. V gave up 4 bases and J gave up 1 base; unmatched junction bases: 3. Germline V lookup: CDR1 MNHEY, CDR2 SMNVEV (reference sequence). The CDR3 sequence is 16 residues long.

The J gene is TRBJ2-3, the V gene TRBV7-2; possibly TRBD2 for D (6 bases). CDR3 length: 16 amino acids. V dropped 1 base and J dropped 0 bases, with 11 bases sitting between them. CDR1 and CDR2 (germline): SGHTA, FQGNSA. The CDR3, as DNA: TGTGCCAGCAGCTTAGTGGCGGGGACTAGCACAGATACGCAGTATTTT. Residues: CASSLVAGTSTDTQYF.

V and J are TRBV7-2 and TRBJ2-5; D tentatively fits TRBD1 or TRBD2 (5 bases each). Germline assignment: CDR1 SGHTA and CDR2 FQGNSA. The CDR3 is made up of 14 amino acids. V dropped 5 bases and J dropped 4 bases, with 14 bases sitting between them. The CDR3: CASSPGGLRETQYF. The DNA of the CDR3 is TGTGCCAGCAGCCCTGGGGGTCTCAGAGAGACCCAGTACTTC.

V is TRBV7-9 and J is TRBJ1-1, with 8 bases matching TRBD1. The CDR3 covers 14 residues. The V and J ends lost 6 bases and 2 bases, in that order; junction bases with no gene match: 5. Germline V gene sequence: CDR1 SEHNR, CDR2 FQNEAQ (reference sequence). The DNA for the CDR3 is TGTGCCAGCAGGCGGACAGGGCTTAACACTGAAGCTTTCTTT. Translating gives CASRRTGLNTEAFF.

V gene TRBV6-6 combines with J gene TRBJ2-7, with 8 bases aligning to TRBD1. Germline values: CDR1 MNHNY, CDR2 SVGAGI (reference sequence). With V trimmed by 5 bases and J by 5 bases, 5 bases remained unmatched. This CDR3 has 13 amino acids. In DNA form, the CDR3 reads TGTGCCAGCAGTCTCCAGGGGGCAGACGAGCAGTACTTC. Its translation is CASSLQGADEQYF.

The count of this clone is one. The CDR3 protein is CASSDGDWGYTF. As DNA, the CDR3 is TGTGCCAGTAGTGACGGGGATTGGGGCTACACCTTC. The chain couples TRBV19 to TRBJ1-2; no clear D gene. Germline V gene data show CDR1 as LNHDA and CDR2 as SQIVND (reference sequence). V was clipped by 5 bases and J by 8 bases, with 12 bases between them. This CDR3 region has 12 residues.

This chain joins TRBV7-6 and TRBJ1-1; no firm D call. V was trimmed by 11 bases and J by 3 bases, leaving 25 bases between them. This CDR3 region has 16 residues. CDR1 SGHVS and CDR2 FNYEAQ come from the germline V gene. CDR3 DNA sequence: TGTGCCGGCACCAAAAGGGAGGGTGGGTACGACACTGAAGCTTTCTTT. It yields the protein CAGTKREGGYDTEAFF. The full variable domain, completed using reference TRBV7-6 and TRBJ1-1, is GAGVSQSPRYKVTKRGQDVALRCDPISGHVSLYWYRQALGQGPEFLTYFNYEAQQDKSGLPNDRFSAERPEGSISTLTIQRTEQRDSAMYRCAGTKREGGYDTEAFFGQGTRLTVV.

This clone is a singleton in its sample. The gene calls are TRBV10-2 and TRBJ2-3; TRBD1 matches 10 bases. The V gene end was trimmed by 6 bases and the J gene end by 4 bases; junction bases not matched to a gene: 4. CDR1 and CDR2 from the germline V gene are WSHSY and SAAADI. CDR3 length: 14 residues. CDR3 DNA sequence: TGCGCCAGCAGACCCGGACAGGGGGCAGATACGCAGTATTTT. It translates to CASRPGQGADTQYF.

This clone occurred a few times. This rearrangement joins TRBV18 to TRBJ2-3; D remains ambiguous. The V end lost 2 bases, the J end lost 2 bases, and 5 bases lay between the germline ends. Germline assignment: CDR1 KGHSH and CDR2 LQKENI. The CDR3 is 13 amino acids. DNA of the CDR3: TGTGCCAGCTCACCAAGGGCCACAGATACGCAGTATTTT. It yields the protein CASSPRATDTQYF.

The V gene is TRBV7-6, the J gene TRBJ2-3; D may be TRBD2 (5 bases). The CDR3 covers 17 residues. In germline, CDR1 is SGHVS, CDR2 FNYEAQ. The V and J ends lost 5 bases and 2 bases respectively, with 20 bases between them. The chain's CDR3 is CASSRLGSQRHTDTQYF. The CDR3 nucleotides read TGTGCCAGCAGCCGATTGGGGAGTCAGAGGCACACAGATACGCAGTATTTT.

By share of the sample, this clone is medium-sized (0.01 to 0.1%). The rearrangement uses TRBV5-1 and TRBJ2-7; 10 bases are a match to TRBD2. CDR1 and CDR2 (germline): SGHRS, YFSETQ. Germline trimming cut 6 bases from V and 6 bases from J; bases unmatched to any gene: 18. The CDR3 has 17 residues. This chain's CDR3 is CASTYSGRAGGVGEQYF. DNA for the CDR3: TGCGCCAGCACCTACAGCGGTCGAGCGGGAGGGGTCGGCGAGCAGTACTTC.

The chain has TRBV7-2 and TRBJ2-3; D ambiguous. The CDR3 is made up of 12 amino acids. V shed 5 bases and J shed 4 bases, with 7 bases lying between them. Germline V gene lookup returns CDR1 SGHTA and CDR2 FQGNSA. The CDR3 bases are TGTGCCAGCAGCCTATCCCCAGATACGCAGTATTTT. This sequence encodes CASSLSPDTQYF.

The chain employs TRBV6-5 and TRBJ2-7; 11 nucleotides line up with TRBD1. Germline assignment: CDR1 MNHEY and CDR2 SVGAGI. The CDR3 covers 15 residues. Trimming cost V 2 bases and J 7 bases; bases outside gene matches: 7. CDR3 region: CASSYRGQGAGEQYF. Written as DNA, the CDR3 is TGTGCCAGCAGTTACCGAGGACAGGGGGCGGGAGAGCAGTACTTC.

The chain is built from TRBV19 and TRBJ1-5; D is unresolved. Trimming cost V 7 bases and J 4 bases, with 17 bases left between them. The CDR3 consists of 15 residues. Germline-derived CDR1 and CDR2 are LNHDA and SQIVND (reference sequence). CDR3 protein: CASTPEHGPNQPQHF. The DNA of the CDR3 is TGTGCCAGTACCCCGGAACACGGTCCTAATCAGCCCCAGCATTTT.

CDR3 protein: CASSLSRVQPQHF. DNA of the CDR3: TGTGCCAGCAGTTTAAGCAGGGTACAGCCCCAGCATTTT. The chain recombines TRBV28 with TRBJ1-5; tentatively, D is TRBD1 (5 bases). CDR3 size: 13 residues. Trimming stripped 2 bases from V and 7 bases from J, with 9 bases between. Per germline, CDR1 MDHEN and CDR2 SYDVKM. The whole variable domain, filled in from reference TRBV28 and TRBJ1-5, reads DVKVTQSSRYLVKRTGEKVFLECVQDMDHENMFWYRQDPGLGLRLIYFSYDVKMKEKGDIPEGYSVSREKKERFSLILESASTNQTSMYLCASSLSRVQPQHFGDGTRLSIL.

This chain connects TRBV7-2 to TRBJ1-2; TRBD1 matches 10 bases. The V gene's germline CDR1 is SGHTA and CDR2 FQGNSA. V lost 2 bases, J lost 5 bases, and 8 bases stayed unmatched. CDR3 length: 16 residues. The DNA of the CDR3 is TGTGCCAGCAGCTTACGACGACAGGGGGCGTTGTATGGCTACACCTTC. Protein sequence: CASSLRRQGALYGYTF.